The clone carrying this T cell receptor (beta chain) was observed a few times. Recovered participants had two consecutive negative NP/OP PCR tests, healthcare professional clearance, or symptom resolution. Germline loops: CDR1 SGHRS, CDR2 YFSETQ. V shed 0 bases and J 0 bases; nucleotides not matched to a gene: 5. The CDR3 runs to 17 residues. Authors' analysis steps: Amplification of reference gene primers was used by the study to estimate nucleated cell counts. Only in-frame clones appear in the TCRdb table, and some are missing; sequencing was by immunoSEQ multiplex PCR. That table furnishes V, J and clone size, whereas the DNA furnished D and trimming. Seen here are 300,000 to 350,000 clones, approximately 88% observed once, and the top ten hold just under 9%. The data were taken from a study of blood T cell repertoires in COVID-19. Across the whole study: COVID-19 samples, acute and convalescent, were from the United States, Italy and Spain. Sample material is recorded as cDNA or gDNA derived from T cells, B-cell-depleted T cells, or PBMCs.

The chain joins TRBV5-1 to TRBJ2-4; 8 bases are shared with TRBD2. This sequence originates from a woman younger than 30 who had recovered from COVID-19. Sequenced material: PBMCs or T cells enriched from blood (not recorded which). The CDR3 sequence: CASSLVWRGEAKNIQYF. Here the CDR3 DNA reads TGCGCCAGCAGCTTGGTTTGGCGGGGGGAAGCCAAAAACATTCAGTACTTC.